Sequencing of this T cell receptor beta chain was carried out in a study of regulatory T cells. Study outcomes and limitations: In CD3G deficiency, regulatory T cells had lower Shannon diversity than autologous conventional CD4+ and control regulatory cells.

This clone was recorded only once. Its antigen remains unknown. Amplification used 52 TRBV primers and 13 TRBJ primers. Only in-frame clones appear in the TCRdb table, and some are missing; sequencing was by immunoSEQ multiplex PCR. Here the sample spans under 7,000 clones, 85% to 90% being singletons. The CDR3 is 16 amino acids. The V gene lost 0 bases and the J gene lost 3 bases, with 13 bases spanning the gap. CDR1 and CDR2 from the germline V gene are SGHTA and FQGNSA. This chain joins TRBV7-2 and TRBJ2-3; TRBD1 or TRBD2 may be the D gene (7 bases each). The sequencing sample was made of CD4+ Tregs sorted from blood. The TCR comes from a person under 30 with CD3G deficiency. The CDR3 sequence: CASSLAGGGGTDTQYF. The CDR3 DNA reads TGTGCCAGCAGCTTAGCGGGAGGGGGCGGGACAGATACGCAGTATTTT.